This TCR beta chain was sequenced for a study of T cell responses to AZD1222 COVID-19 vaccine. Study conclusions and caveats: Reports say nearly half of spike-specific TCRs go after unmutated variant regions.

The data were produced by immunoSEQ multiplex PCR, yet TCRdb's version contains in-frame clones alone and is incomplete. The table lists about 130,000 clones, just under 95% of them singletons. Details on this clone: Antigen: not known.

The sequence was obtained from an adult who received the AZD1222 COVID-19 vaccine. The sample consisted of peripheral blood, taken 28 days after the second AZD1222 dose.

The CDR3 spells CASSQAPMSNYGYTF. CDR3 in DNA: TGTGCCAGCAGCCAAGCCCCGATGTCCAACTATGGCTACACCTTC. The rearrangement links TRBV4-2 to TRBJ1-2; no definite D call. V lost 1 base and J 2 bases, leaving 11 bases between the germline ends. This CDR3 has 15 residues. Germline CDR1 LGHNA, CDR2 YNFKEQ.